The 10 T cell receptor beta chains below all came from one sample that was sequenced in a study of T-cell memory formation after mild COVID-19. TCRdb fed the 5' RACE reads into MiXCR, producing one record per CDR3 protein. Of 150,000 to 200,000 distinct CDR3 sequences listed, 11% were seen once; the top ten hold 3.8%. Sequenced input: PBMCs or a T cell subset sorted from them (not recorded which). The receptors were sampled from a man in his late teens or twenties who had mild COVID-19 (a few samples of this study predate the infection). Cell type and time point are not known.

This rearrangement joins TRBV20-1 to TRBJ2-3, with D possibly matching TRBD2 (6 bases). CDR1 and CDR2 from the germline V gene are DFQATT and SNEGSKA (reference sequence). With 2 bases removed from V and 3 bases from J, the gap between germline ends came to 18 bases. This CDR3 has 16 amino acids. CDR3 bases: TGCAGTGCTAGACTTCTAACAGCGGGTATGACAGATACGCAGTATTTT. Its protein is CSARLLTAGMTDTQYF.

This clonotype appeared a few times. The chain carries TRBV20-1 and TRBJ2-1; 10 bases fit TRBD2. The V and J ends lost 1 base and 4 bases, in that order; junction bases with no gene match: 1. The CDR3 runs 14 residues. CDR1 and CDR2 (germline): DFQATT, SNEGSKA (reference sequence). The chain's CDR3 is CSARGLAGYNEQFF. DNA of the CDR3: TGCAGTGCTAGAGGACTAGCGGGTTACAATGAGCAGTTCTTC.

This clonotype was observed a few times. The chain employs TRBV5-6 and TRBJ2-5; D is possibly TRBD1 (5 bases). From germline, CDR1 is SGHDT and CDR2 YYEEEE. Trimming took off 6 bases at V and 2 bases at J, with 11 bases between the two ends. There are 13 residues in the CDR3. In nucleotides, the CDR3 is TGTGCCAGCATCCCGGCAGGGCAAGAGACCCAGTACTTC. Its protein is CASIPAGQETQYF.

This clonotype was counted between two and nine times. V usage is TRBV18 and J usage is TRBJ2-7; the D gene could be TRBD1 or TRBD2 (5 bases each). The CDR3 runs to 14 residues. V dropped 3 bases and J dropped 0 bases, with 9 bases sitting between them. CDR1 and CDR2 from the germline V gene are KGHSH and LQKENI. The CDR3 loop is CASSPGTYSYEQYF. The DNA for the CDR3 is TGTGCCAGCTCACCCGGGACGTACTCCTACGAGCAGTACTTC.

The V gene is TRBV20-1, the J gene TRBJ2-6, with unresolved D. This CDR3 region has 14 residues. The ends were cut back, 2 bases at V and 2 bases at J, with 7 bases in the middle. The V gene's germline CDR1 is DFQATT and CDR2 SNEGSKA (reference sequence). This CDR3 is CSARLQAGANVLTF. In DNA, the CDR3 is TGCAGTGCTAGACTCCAGGCTGGGGCCAACGTCCTGACTTTC.

This clonotype was seen a handful of times. The rearrangement links TRBV5-1 to TRBJ1-1, with 8 bases matching TRBD1. Germline trimming cut 3 bases from V and 1 base from J; bases unmatched to any gene: 2. The CDR3 has 14 amino acids. Per germline, CDR1 SGHRS and CDR2 YFSETQ. Here the CDR3 DNA reads TGCGCCAGCAGCTCCGACAGGGGGAACACTGAAGCTTTCTTT. It specifies CASSSDRGNTEAFF. The full variable domain, its missing parts supplied by reference TRBV5-1 and TRBJ1-1, is KAGVTQTPRYLIKTRGQQVTLSCSPISGHRSVSWYQQTPGQGLQFLFEYFSETQRNKGNFPGRFSGRQFSNSRSEMNVSTLELGDSALYLCASSSDRGNTEAFFGQGTRLTVV.

This clonotype showed up many times. The chain carries TRBV6-2 or TRBV6-3 and TRBJ2-4; a possible D gene is TRBD2 (5 bases). Deletions cut 6 bases from V and 4 bases from J, with 16 bases between. This CDR3 is 15 amino acids long. Germline V gene sequence: CDR1 MNHEY, CDR2 SVGEGT. CDR3 region: CASSNHRPGKNIQYF. The CDR3 DNA reads TGTGCCAGCAGCAACCATCGGCCGGGGAAAAACATTCAGTACTTC.

This clonotype was counted a few times. This chain joins TRBV6-2 or TRBV6-3 and TRBJ1-5; 9 positions agree with TRBD1. This CDR3 has 14 amino acids. CDR1 and CDR2 from the germline V gene are MNHEY and SVGEGT. The trim removed 7 bases at V and 4 bases at J, leaving 5 bases unmatched. CDR3 nucleotide sequence: TGTGCCAGCACTGGACAGGGGAGAAATCAGCCCCAGCATTTT. This codes for CASTGQGRNQPQHF.

The genes are TRBV6-5 and TRBJ1-2; TRBD1 aligns across 9 bases. With V trimmed by 4 bases and J by 4 bases, 7 bases remained unmatched. Germline V gene sequence: CDR1 MNHEY, CDR2 SVGAGI. There are 15 residues in the CDR3. The CDR3 spells CASSSMDRGVYGYTF. CDR3 DNA: TGTGCCAGCAGTTCCATGGACAGGGGAGTCTATGGCTACACCTTC.

The chain is built from TRBV3-1 and TRBJ2-2, with D unresolved. CDR3 length: 14 residues. Germline V gives CDR1 LGHDT, CDR2 YNNKEL (reference sequence). V dropped 1 base and J dropped 5 bases, with 8 bases sitting between them. The CDR3 sequence is CASSQVGGTGELFF. The CDR3 DNA follows: TGTGCCAGCAGCCAAGTCGGTGGGACCGGGGAGCTGTTTTTT.